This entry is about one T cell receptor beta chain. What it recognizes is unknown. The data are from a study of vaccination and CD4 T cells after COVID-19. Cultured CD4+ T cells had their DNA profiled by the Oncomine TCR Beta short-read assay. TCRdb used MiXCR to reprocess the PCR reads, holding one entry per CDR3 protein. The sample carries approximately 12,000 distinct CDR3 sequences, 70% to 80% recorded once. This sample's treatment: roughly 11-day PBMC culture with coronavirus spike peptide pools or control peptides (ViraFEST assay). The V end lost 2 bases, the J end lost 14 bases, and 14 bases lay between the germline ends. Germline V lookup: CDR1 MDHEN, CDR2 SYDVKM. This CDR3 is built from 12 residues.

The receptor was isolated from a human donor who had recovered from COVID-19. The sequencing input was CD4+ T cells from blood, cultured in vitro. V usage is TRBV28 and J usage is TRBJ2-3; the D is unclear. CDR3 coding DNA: TGTGCCAGCAGTTTACTGTCTAAACCGGGGTATTTT. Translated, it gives CASSLLSKPGYF.